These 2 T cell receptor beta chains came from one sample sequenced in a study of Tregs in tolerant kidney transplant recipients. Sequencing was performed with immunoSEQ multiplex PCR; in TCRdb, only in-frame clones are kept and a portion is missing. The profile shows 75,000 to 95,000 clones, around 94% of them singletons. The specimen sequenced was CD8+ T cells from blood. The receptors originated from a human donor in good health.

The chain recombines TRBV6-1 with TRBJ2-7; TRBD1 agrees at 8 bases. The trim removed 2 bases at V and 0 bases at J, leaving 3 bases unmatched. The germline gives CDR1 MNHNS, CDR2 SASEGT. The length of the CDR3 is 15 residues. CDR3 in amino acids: CASSETGGTSYEQYF. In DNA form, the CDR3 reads TGTGCCAGCAGTGAAACAGGGGGTACCTCCTACGAGCAGTACTTC.

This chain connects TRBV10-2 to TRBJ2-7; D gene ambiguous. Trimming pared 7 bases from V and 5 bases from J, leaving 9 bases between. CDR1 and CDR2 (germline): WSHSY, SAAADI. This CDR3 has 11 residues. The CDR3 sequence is CASNAGHEQYF. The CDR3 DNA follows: TGCGCCAGCAACGCCGGGCACGAGCAGTACTTC.